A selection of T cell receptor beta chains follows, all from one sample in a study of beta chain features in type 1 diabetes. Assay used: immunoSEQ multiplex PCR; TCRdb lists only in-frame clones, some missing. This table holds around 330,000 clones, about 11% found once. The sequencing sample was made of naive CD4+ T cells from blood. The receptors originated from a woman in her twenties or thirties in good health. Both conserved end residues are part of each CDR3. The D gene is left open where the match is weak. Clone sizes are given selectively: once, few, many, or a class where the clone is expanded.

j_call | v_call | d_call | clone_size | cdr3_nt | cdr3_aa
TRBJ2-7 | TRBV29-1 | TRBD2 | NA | TGCAGCGCTGGGGGGGGATCCCCCTCCTACGAGCAGTACTTC | CSAGGGSPSYEQYF
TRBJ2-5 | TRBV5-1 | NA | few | TGCGCCAGCAGCTTTATTGGACAGCTCCAAGAGACCCAGTACTTC | CASSFIGQLQETQYF
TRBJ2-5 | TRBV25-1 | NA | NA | TGTGCCAGCAGTGCGCTGGCGACAGTTTCGGAGACCCAGTACTTC | CASSALATVSETQYF
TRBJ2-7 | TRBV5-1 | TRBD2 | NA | TGCGCCAGCAGCTTGGCCGGTCCGGGAGCGGGGAATTACGAGCAGTACTTC | CASSLAGPGAGNYEQYF
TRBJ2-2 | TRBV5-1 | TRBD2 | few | TGCGCCAGCAGCTTTAGCGGGTGGAACACCGGGGAGCTGTTTTTT | CASSFSGWNTGELFF
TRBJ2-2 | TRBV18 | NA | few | TGTGCCAGCTCACCGCTAACCGGGACACTGAACACCGGGGAGCTGTTTTTT | CASSPLTGTLNTGELFF
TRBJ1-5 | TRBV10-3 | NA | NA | TGTGCCATCAGTGAGTCCAGGGAGGATCAGCCCCAGCATTTT | CAISESREDQPQHF
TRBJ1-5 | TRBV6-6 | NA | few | TGTGCCAGCAGCCTAGCCGGTGGGCAGCCCCAGCATTTT | CASSLAGGQPQHF
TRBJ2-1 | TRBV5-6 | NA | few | TGTGCCAGCCGGGACTTTCAGAACAATGAGCAGTTCTTC | CASRDFQNNEQFF
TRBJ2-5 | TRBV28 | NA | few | TGTGCCAGCAGTTTAGGGCAGATCCAAGAGACCCAGTACTTC | CASSLGQIQETQYF
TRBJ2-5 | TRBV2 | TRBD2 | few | TGTGCCTGCCGACTAGCGGAGACCCAGTACTTC | CACRLAETQYF
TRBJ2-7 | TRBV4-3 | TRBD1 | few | TGCGCCAGCAGCCAAGCCCAACCGCGGACAGGGAAAGGATCCTACGAGCAGTACTTC | CASSQAQPRTGKGSYEQYF
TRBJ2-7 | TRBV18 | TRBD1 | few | TGTGCCAGCTCAACTACCGGGACAGGGTCCTACGAGCAGTACTTC | CASSTTGTGSYEQYF
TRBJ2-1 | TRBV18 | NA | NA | TGTGCCAGCTCACGCTTGGAGGCGGGCAATGAGCAGTTCTTC | CASSRLEAGNEQFF
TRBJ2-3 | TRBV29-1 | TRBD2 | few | TGCAGCGTTGCCGGACTAGCGGTCACAGATACGCAGTATTTT | CSVAGLAVTDTQYF
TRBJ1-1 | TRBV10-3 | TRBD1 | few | TGTGCCATCAGAGGGGGCGGCACTGAAGCTTTCTTT | CAIRGGGTEAFF
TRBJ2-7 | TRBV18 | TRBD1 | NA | TGTGCCAGCTCACCTAGACAGACAGGGGAGGACGAGCAGTACTTC | CASSPRQTGEDEQYF
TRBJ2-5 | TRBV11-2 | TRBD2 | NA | TGTGCCAGCAGCCCCCGGGGGGGGCTAGCGGGGGGGCAAGAGACCCAGTACTTC | CASSPRGGLAGGQETQYF
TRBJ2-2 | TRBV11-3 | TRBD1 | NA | TGTGCCAGCAGCTCCACAGGGGTCGCCGGGGAGCTGTTTTTT | CASSSTGVAGELFF
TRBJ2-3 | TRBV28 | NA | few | TGTGCCAGCAGTCCCGGGGGGCCAGGGTTAGGCACAGATACGCAGTATTTT | CASSPGGPGLGTDTQYF
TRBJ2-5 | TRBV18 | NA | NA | TGTGCCAGCTCACCCAGGAACGATCAAGAGACCCAGTACTTC | CASSPRNDQETQYF
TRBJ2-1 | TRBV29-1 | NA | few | TGCAGCGTCTCCAGCGGGTTCTCCTACAATGAGCAGTTCTTC | CSVSSGFSYNEQFF